The sequence of this T cell receptor (beta chain) was determined in a study of cytotoxic CD8 clonotypes in ibrutinib-treated CLL. Study summary: Averaging across samples gave about 230,000 productive templates and roughly 100,000 productive rearrangements.

Target depth was 1 in 200,000 to 1 in 1 million T cells, about 10x per clonotype. Profiling relied on immunoSEQ multiplex PCR, and the TCRdb table lists in-frame clones only, not all of them. This sample carries fewer than 150,000 clones, around 84% of them seen once, and the ten largest clones take about 3.5%. The CDR3 totals 16 residues. V was trimmed by 2 bases and J by 1 base, leaving 14 bases between them. Per the germline V gene, CDR1 is MRHNA and CDR2 is SNTAGT. Turning to this clone: What it binds is not known.

Study results and caveats: Public clonotypes were rare and shrank or held steady on treatment. Clonality increased at ibrutinib response and stayed stable in sustained remission. At progression, however, it fell back toward baseline.

This sequence originates from a human donor with chronic lymphocytic leukemia. The chain couples TRBV6-4 to TRBJ1-2; no clear D gene. The specimen comprised PBMCs, sampled after 24 months of ibrutinib treatment. The CDR3 region is CASSDLRAAFNYGYTF. CDR3 DNA sequence: TGTGCCAGCAGTGACCTGCGGGCAGCCTTTAACTATGGCTACACCTTC.